A single TCR beta chain is shown here with its context. Its antigen is undetermined. Germline CDR1 SGHAT, CDR2 FQNNGV. CDR3 length equals 13 residues. The V end lost 8 bases, the J end lost 5 bases, and 15 bases lay between the germline ends. cDNA synthesis used the whole RNA isolate, giving expressed TCRB sequences. Profiled with immunoSEQ multiplex PCR; TCRdb holds only in-frame clones, not every one. Of fewer than 900,000 clones in the sample, 15% to 20% were seen once. These data originate in a study of beta chain features in type 1 diabetes. Study-wide points: TCRB repertoires of naive, central memory and Treg cells appeared more similar among patients than among healthy donors.

V is TRBV11-2 and J is TRBJ2-5; D is unresolved. This receptor was obtained from a young woman in good health. Sequencing was done on a sample of naive CD4+ T cells from blood. The CDR3, as DNA: TGTGCCAGCCGACGCCTGGGGTTCGAGACCCAGTACTTC. Translation gives CASRRLGFETQYF.